This TCR beta chain came from a study of identical twins. Regarding the study as a whole: Sequences that were out-of-frame, alpha and twin-shared displayed an excess of low generation probability.

A remark on this clonotype: Antigen: not known.

The CDR3 is 17 residues long. The V end was cut by 5 bases, the J end by 6 bases, with 23 bases between. MiXCR was run by TCRdb on the 5' RACE reads, yielding one entry per CDR3 protein. The data contain some 790,000 distinct CDR3 sequences, about 18% of them seen just once; the ten biggest clones take up about an eighth. This same sample was also part of a study on T cells expressing NK-cell markers. As reported in that work: Alpha-beta TCR T cells were the sole sorting target in several experiments, owing to an anti-gamma-delta TCR antibody.

The sequencing input was PBMCs. This TCR was sampled from a young woman in good health. This chain uses TRBV12-3 or TRBV12-4 with TRBJ2-1; weak D call: TRBD2 (6 bases). This chain's CDR3 is CASSPRFGSKWSNEQFF. The CDR3 DNA sequence: TGTGCCAGCAGTCCCCGTTTCGGGAGTAAATGGTCCAATGAGCAGTTCTTC.